This T cell receptor (beta chain) was obtained from a study of blood T cell repertoires in COVID-19. Background on the study: Sites in the United States, Italy and Spain provided acute and convalescent COVID-19 samples. Sources were T cells, B-cell-depleted T cells, or PBMCs; the material itself was cDNA or gDNA.

The CDR3 contains 15 residues. The V gene lost 3 bases and the J gene lost 6 bases, with 16 bases spanning the gap. Germline CDR1 reads SGDLS; CDR2 reads YYNGEE. This clone was seen more than once but under ten times. As processed by the authors: Estimation of nucleated cell counts relied on the amplification of reference gene primers. Measured with immunoSEQ multiplex PCR; TCRdb has only the in-frame clones, and not every one. The V and J calls and clone size come from that table; D and trimming were worked out from the DNA. The sample has under 200,000 clones, around 90% seen once; the top ten hold about 6.3%.

This clonotype originated in a man aged 35 to 55 with active or convalescent COVID-19. V and J are TRBV9 and TRBJ2-1; tentatively, D is TRBD2 (6 bases). Sample: peripheral blood. The CDR3 DNA reads TGTGCCAGCAGCGCGGGACTTTTGAAGGGCAATGAGCAGTTCTTC. Protein: CASSAGLLKGNEQFF.